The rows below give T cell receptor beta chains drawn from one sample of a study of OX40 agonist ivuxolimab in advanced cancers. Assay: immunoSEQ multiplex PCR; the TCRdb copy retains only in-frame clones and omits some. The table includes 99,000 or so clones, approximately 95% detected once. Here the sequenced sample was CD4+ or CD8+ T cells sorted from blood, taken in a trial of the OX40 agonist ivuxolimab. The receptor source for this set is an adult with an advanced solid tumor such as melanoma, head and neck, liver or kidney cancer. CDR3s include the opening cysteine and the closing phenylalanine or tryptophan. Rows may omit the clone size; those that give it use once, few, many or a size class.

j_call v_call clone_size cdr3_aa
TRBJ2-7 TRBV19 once CASSFGTGTYEQYF
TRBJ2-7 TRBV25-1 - CASSETGVGDEQYF
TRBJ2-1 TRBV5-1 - CASSLEGDDYNEQFF
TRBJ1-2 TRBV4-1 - CASSQDPTGELRGYTF
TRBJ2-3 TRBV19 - CASSIRTDTQYF
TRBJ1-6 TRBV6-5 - CASTGRQGYNSPLHF
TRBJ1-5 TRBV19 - CASSIGGPQHF
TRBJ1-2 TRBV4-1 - CASSQVSGAGYGYTF
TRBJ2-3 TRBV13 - CASSPPEWSTDTQYF
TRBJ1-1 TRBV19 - CASSMGPGANTEAFF
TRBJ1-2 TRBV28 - CASSLDGYGYTF
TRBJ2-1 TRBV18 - CASSPLAGGEQFF
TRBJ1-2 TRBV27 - CASSSDREYYGYTF
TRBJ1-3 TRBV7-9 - CASSPPGSSGNTIYF
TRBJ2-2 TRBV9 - CASSMGAGELFF
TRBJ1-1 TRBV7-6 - CASSLEGNTEAFF
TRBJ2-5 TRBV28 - CASSLWAARLAGWETQYF
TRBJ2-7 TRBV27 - CASSIQGAKFYEQYF